The 16 T cell receptor beta chains presented below share a single source sample, sequenced in a study of T cells expressing NK-cell markers. TCRdb reprocessed the 5' RACE reads; each CDR3 protein has one entry and no DNA is given. Recorded for this sample: 400,000 or so distinct CDR3 sequences. Sequencing used blood T cells: a sorted CD56 or NKG2C T cell subset, CD4+ or CD8+ T cells, or bulk PBMC T cells (not recorded which). Receptors were obtained from a woman in her 50s in good health.

J is TRBJ1-1 and V is TRBV9; TCRdb indicates TRBD1, and absent DNA this call remains unverified. This CDR3 region has 15 residues. Germline CDR1 and CDR2: SGDLS and YYNGEE. The CDR3 reads CASSEGPGSNTEAFF.

The chain joins TRBV2 to TRBJ2-1; TCRdb names TRBD1, which stays unverified in the absence of DNA. Looked up from germline, CDR1 is SNHLY and CDR2 is FYNNEI. The CDR3 is 15 residues long. The CDR3: CASSPSGGEYNEQFF.

The chain uses TRBV12-3 or TRBV12-4 and TRBJ1-1. This CDR3 spans 15 amino acids. The chain's CDR3 is CASSPKGRLNTEAFF.

The V gene is TRBV20-1, the J gene TRBJ2-3; lacking DNA, the TRBD1 call made by TCRdb goes unchecked. The CDR3 is 15 residues long. From germline, CDR1 is DFQATT and CDR2 SNEGSKA (reference sequence). The CDR3 reads CSARGSTGRADTQYF.

The chain carries TRBV23-1 and TRBJ2-1; as DNA is missing, the TRBD1 call by TCRdb cannot be tested. TRBV23-1 is flagged as an ORF with uncertain function. This CDR3 has 16 amino acids. The CDR3 region is CASSQYRERSYNEQFF.

The chain couples TRBV5-1 to TRBJ2-5. CDR3 length equals 12 residues. Germline CDR1 SGHRS, CDR2 YFSETQ. This chain's CDR3 is CASSSNQETQYF.

V gene TRBV15 combines with J gene TRBJ2-1; TCRdb reports TRBD1, a call that lacks DNA to check it against. The CDR3 runs 16 residues. Germline V gene data show CDR1 as LNHNV and CDR2 as YYDKDF (reference sequence). CDR3: CATSRLDRASYNEQFF.

The chain is built from TRBV5-1 and TRBJ2-1; there is no DNA to check the TCRdb D call of TRBD2. Germline loops: CDR1 SGHRS, CDR2 YFSETQ. The CDR3 runs 18 residues. The CDR3: CASSGTSPGLAGNNEQFF.

CDR3 region: CASSPPGSGTDTQYF. This chain joins TRBV7-6 and TRBJ2-3; TCRdb's D gene call, TRBD1, goes unchecked for lack of DNA. This CDR3 spans 15 amino acids. In germline, CDR1 is SGHVS, CDR2 FNYEAQ.

V is TRBV6-1 and J is TRBJ1-1; TCRdb reports TRBD1, a call that lacks DNA to check it against. The CDR3 contains 13 residues. From germline, CDR1 is MNHNS and CDR2 SASEGT. CDR3 amino acids: CASRGTGITEAFF.

This sequence joins TRBV3-1 and TRBJ2-5; TCRdb designates TRBD2, a call that cannot be tested without DNA. This CDR3 is built from 14 residues. The germline V gene encodes CDR1 LGHDT and CDR2 YNNKEL (reference sequence). The CDR3 is CASSQAPGLETQYF.

V gene TRBV11-3 combines with J gene TRBJ2-1; the TCRdb call, TRBD2, lacks DNA for checking. This CDR3 is 14 amino acids long. Looked up from germline, CDR1 is SGHNT and CDR2 is YENEEA. This chain's CDR3 is CASSSPRLYNEQFF.

The V and J genes are TRBV12-3 or TRBV12-4 and TRBJ2-7; TCRdb names TRBD2, which stays unverified in the absence of DNA. The CDR3 has 15 amino acids. CDR3: CASSLRQGSRYEQYF.

The CDR3 sequence is CASSQDRRGLGNEQFF. The chain has TRBV3-1 and TRBJ2-1; TCRdb's D call, TRBD2, is unchecked because there is no DNA. CDR1 and CDR2 from the germline V gene are LGHDT and YNNKEL (reference sequence). The length of the CDR3 is 16 residues.

The chain employs TRBV29-1 and TRBJ2-1; the D call from TCRdb, TRBD2, cannot be confirmed without DNA. CDR1 is SQVTM and CDR2 is ANQGSEA in the germline V gene. This CDR3 region has 13 residues. This CDR3 reads CSVGTSGSAEQFF.

This chain joins TRBV11-2 and TRBJ2-3; TCRdb outputs TRBD1, but without DNA this stays unchecked. There are 16 residues in the CDR3. From germline, CDR1 is SGHAT and CDR2 FQNNGV. CDR3 protein: CASSYTGTVARNTQYF.